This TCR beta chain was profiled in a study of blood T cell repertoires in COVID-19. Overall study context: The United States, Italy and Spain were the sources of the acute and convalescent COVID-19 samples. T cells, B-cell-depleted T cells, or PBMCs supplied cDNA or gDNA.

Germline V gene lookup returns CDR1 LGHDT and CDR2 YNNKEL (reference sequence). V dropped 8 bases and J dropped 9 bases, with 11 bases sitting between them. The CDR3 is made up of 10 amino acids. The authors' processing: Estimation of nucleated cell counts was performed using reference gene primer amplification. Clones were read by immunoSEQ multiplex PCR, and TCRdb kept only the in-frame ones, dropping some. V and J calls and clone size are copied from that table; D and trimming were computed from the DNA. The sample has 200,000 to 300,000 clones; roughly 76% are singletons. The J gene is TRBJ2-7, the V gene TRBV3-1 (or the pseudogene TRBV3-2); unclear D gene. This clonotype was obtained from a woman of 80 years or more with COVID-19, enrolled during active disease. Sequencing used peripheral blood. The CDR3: CASAQGVQYF. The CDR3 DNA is TGTGCCAGCGCCCAAGGCGTGCAGTACTTC.